A single sample gave rise to the 32 T cell receptor beta chains below, sequenced in a study of tumor-infiltrating lymphocytes in primary liver carcinoma. From around 500 ng of total RNA, TCR beta-specific cDNA was reverse-transcribed using a constant-region primer. Libraries of TCR beta came from three nested multiplex PCR rounds with slightly modified ARM-PCR. In the first two PCR rounds, TRBV1-TRBV30 forward primers were paired with a C-beta reverse primer, and each round lasted around 10 cycles. TCRdb called the multiplex PCR reads again in MiXCR, with one record for every CDR3 protein. The sample has about 320,000 distinct CDR3 sequences, 65% seen once. Alongside blood RNA obtained from unsorted whole blood, germline DNA was also extracted. Sequenced sample: peripheral blood. These receptors came from a middle-aged man with primary liver carcinoma and hepatitis B virus infection.

This clonotype was recorded only once. One base away lies a much larger clone, so this may be a sequencing read error. The chain employs TRBV6-6 and TRBJ2-3, with D perhaps matching TRBD2 (5 bases). The CDR3 has 14 amino acids. V dropped 10 bases and J dropped 3 bases, with 17 bases sitting between them. Germline CDR1 MNHNY, CDR2 SVGAGI (reference sequence). CDR3 bases: TGTGCCACCCGGGATGCGGCCGCGACAGATACGCAGTATTTT. Its translation: CATRDAAATDTQYF.

In its sample, this clonotype was seen many times. The J gene is TRBJ2-1, the V gene TRBV12-3 or TRBV12-4, with D perhaps assigned TRBD1 or TRBD2 (5 bases each). The CDR3 is 16 residues long. Deletions cut 7 bases from V and 5 bases from J, with 21 bases between. The CDR3 DNA is TGTGCCAGCACCCTTGGGGGAGATGGGATGGACAATGAGCAGTTCTTC. Amino acids: CASTLGGDGMDNEQFF.

Worth noting for this clonotype: The junction differs from germline at one of its ends, possibly a read error. This sequence joins TRBV7-8 and TRBJ2-7; 8 bases align to TRBD2. The CDR3 spans 20 residues. CDR1 and CDR2 (germline): SGHVS, FQNEAQ. DNA of the CDR3: TGTGCCAGCAGCCTCCGCCCTGACGGGAGTCGACTAGCGCCGTCACACGATCAGTACTTC. Translated, it gives CASSLRPDGSRLAPSHDQYF. The whole variable domain, filled in from reference TRBV7-8 and TRBJ2-7, reads GAGVSQSPRYKVAKRGQDVALRCDPISGHVSLFWYQQALGQGPEFLTYFQNEAQLDKSGLPSDRFFAERPEGSVSTLKIQRTQQEDSAVYLCASSLRPDGSRLAPSHDQYFGPGTRLTVT.

This clonotype was recorded many times. The chain carries TRBV12-3 or TRBV12-4 and TRBJ2-1; maybe TRBD2 (5 bases). CDR3 length: 15 residues. Trimming left V 3 bases short and J 0 bases short, with 9 bases between. The CDR3 DNA sequence: TGTGCCAGCAGTTTGGGGAGCTCCTCCTACAATGAGCAGTTCTTC. It translates to CASSLGSSSYNEQFF.

Points on this clonotype: Given the absence of the conserved phenylalanine or tryptophan at the CDR3 end, a read error is likely. The chain employs TRBV7-9 and TRBJ1-2, with D hard to call. The V gene's germline CDR1 is SEHNR and CDR2 FQNEAQ (reference sequence). The CDR3 length is 14 residues. With 1 base removed from V and 2 bases from J, the gap between germline ends came to 8 bases. CDR3 in amino acids: CASSLEGTNYGYTY. In DNA, the CDR3 is TGTGCCAGCAGCTTAGAGGGCACGAACTATGGCTACACCTAC.

A note on this clonotype: A read error is likely, as this CDR3 ends without the conserved phenylalanine or tryptophan. V usage is TRBV5-1 and J usage is TRBJ2-3; 12 bases align to TRBD2. Trimming took 4 bases from V and 4 from J; bases not matched to a gene: 7. Germline V gene lookup returns CDR1 SGHRS and CDR2 YFSETQ. CDR3 length: 16 amino acids. CDR3 sequence: CASSLTSGGVPDTQYI. The CDR3 coding sequence is TGCGCCAGCAGCCTGACTAGCGGGGGAGTCCCAGATACGCAGTATATT.

This rearrangement joins TRBV11-2 to TRBJ2-7, with 7 bases fitting TRBD1. Germline loops: CDR1 SGHAT, CDR2 FQNNGV. Unmatched junction bases numbered 2, after V lost 1 base and J lost 2 bases. The CDR3 length is 14 residues. CDR3 in amino acids: CASSLGGTAYEQYF. The CDR3 region has the DNA TGTGCCAGCAGCTTAGGAGGGACAGCCTACGAGCAGTACTTC.

This clonotype was picked up many times. The chain recombines TRBV12-3 or TRBV12-4 with TRBJ2-1, with 10 bases identical to TRBD2. The ends lost 6 bases at V and 7 bases at J; junction bases unmatched: 12. The CDR3 contains 16 residues. DNA of the CDR3: TGTGCCAGCAGCCTTCTAGGGAGCGGGAGGGGAAATGAGCAGTTCTTC. Protein sequence: CASSLLGSGRGNEQFF.

On this clonotype: This may stem from a read error, because a much larger clone lies one nucleotide away. The chain has TRBV5-6 and TRBJ2-5; maybe TRBD1 (6 bases). CDR3 length: 17 amino acids. CDR1 and CDR2 from the germline V gene are SGHDT and YYEEEE. This CDR3 reads CASNLLRYRDIQETQYF. The CDR3 region has the DNA TGTGCCAGCAACTTGTTAAGGTACCGGGACATCCAAGAGACCCAGTACTTC.

Comment on this clonotype: This is likely a read error, given that the CDR3 carries no conserved phenylalanine or tryptophan at its end. V usage is TRBV5-4 and J usage is TRBJ2-5, with 12 bases fitting TRBD2. The length of the CDR3 is 16 residues. Germline values: CDR1 SGHNT, CDR2 YYREEE (reference sequence). The junction had 12 bases not matched to a gene; V was cut back by 7 bases and J by 5 bases. The CDR3 nucleotides read TGTGCCAGCCGCAAGACTAGCGGGAGTGGGGGGGAGACCCAGTACTCC. It yields the protein CASRKTSGSGGETQYS.

Regarding this clonotype: One junction end does not reproduce the germline sequence, and a read error may be involved. J is TRBJ1-4 and V is TRBV5-1, with unresolved D. This CDR3 region has 15 residues. The germline V gene has CDR1 SGHRS and CDR2 YFSETQ. CDR3 sequence (DNA): TGCGTCAGCAGCACCCGGACGGCAACTAATGAAAAACTGTTTTTT. It codes for CVSSTRTATNEKLFF.

This clonotype was seen only a few times. CDR3 sequence: CASSLGPPFGQPQHF. CDR3 DNA sequence: TGTGCCAGCAGCTTAGGGCCCCCGTTTGGGCAGCCCCAGCATTTT. This sequence joins TRBV7-8 and TRBJ1-5, with D unclear. The CDR3 totals 15 residues. Deletions cut 1 base from V and 7 bases from J, with 14 bases between. Germline loops: CDR1 SGHVS, CDR2 FQNEAQ.

With regard to this clonotype: The junction departs from germline at one end; a sequencing error may be responsible. The rearrangement links TRBV11-2 to TRBJ2-2, with 7 bases fitting TRBD2. Germline lookup yields CDR1 SGHAT and CDR2 FQNNGV. This CDR3 is 15 amino acids long. The CDR3 region has the DNA TGTGCCAGCAGCTTAAGACTAGCCTACACCTGGGAGCTTTTTTTT. Amino acids: CASSLRLAYTWELFF. The variable domain in full, with the rest retrieved from reference TRBV11-2 and TRBJ2-2, is EAGVAQSPRYKIIEKRQSVAFWCNPISGHATLYWYQQILGQGPKLLIQFQNNGVVDDSQLPKDRFSAERLKGVDSTLKIQPAKLEDSAVYLCASSLRLAYTWELFFGEGSRLTVL.

Comments on this clonotype: One junction end does not reproduce the germline sequence, and a read error may be involved. The chain couples TRBV4-1 to TRBJ2-2; possibly TRBD2 for D (5 bases). CDR3 length equals 14 residues. Germline loops: CDR1 MGHRA, CDR2 YSYEKL. As DNA, the CDR3 is TGCGCCAGCAACCAACTTACCCCCTCCGGGGAGTTGTTTTTT. Protein product: CASNQLTPSGELFF.

V is TRBV6-6 and J is TRBJ2-3; maybe TRBD2 (5 bases). Trimming took 5 bases from V and 5 from J, leaving 14 bases between them. This CDR3 is 14 amino acids long. Germline V lookup: CDR1 MNHNY, CDR2 SVGAGI (reference sequence). For the CDR3, the DNA is TGTGCCAGCAGTACGGGCGGGTCTCGAGATACGCAGTATTTT. Residues: CASSTGGSRDTQYF.

In the case of this clonotype: A much larger clone differs by one base, so this may be a read error. This chain links TRBV6-2 or TRBV6-3 with TRBJ1-1; D is undetermined. The germline V and J ends were trimmed by 2 bases and 4 bases, with 8 bases remaining between them. The CDR3 totals 13 residues. Germline loops: CDR1 MNHEY, CDR2 SVGEGT. The CDR3, as DNA: TGTGCCAGCAGTTACCCATGGGGCACTGAAGCTTTCTTT. The encoded protein is CASSYPWGTEAFF.

A word on this clonotype: One end of the junction is discordant with germline, which a read error may explain. The V call is TRBV12-3 or TRBV12-4, the J call TRBJ1-5; no firm D call. The CDR3 contains 12 residues. This CDR3 reads CASSEDNRPQHF. The CDR3 nucleotides are TGTGCCAGCAGTGAAGATAATCGGCCCCAGCATTTT.

The genes are TRBV5-1 and TRBJ1-5; D remains ambiguous. The length of the CDR3 is 14 residues. Germline CDR1 reads SGHRS; CDR2 reads YFSETQ. Trimming removed 4 bases at V and 6 bases at J, with 14 bases between. CDR3 sequence: CASSPDGVGQPQHF. In DNA, the CDR3 is TGCGCCAGCAGCCCGGACGGGGTTGGTCAGCCCCAGCATTTT.

Comment on this clonotype: This sequence may be a read error, since a much larger clone differs from it by one base. The genes are TRBV21-1 and TRBJ2-3; the D call TRBD2 from the table was never checked on the DNA. TRBV21-1 is a recognized pseudogene. The CDR3 runs 18 residues. CDR3 nucleotide sequence: TGTGCCAGCAGCACCCAACCCGAGCGGGAGGGAGGCACAGGTACGCAGTATTTT. Translated, it gives CASSTQPEREGGTGTQYF.

The chain carries TRBV5-1 and TRBJ2-5; tentatively, D is TRBD1 (6 bases). The CDR3 is 13 amino acids. Trimming cost V 6 bases and J 3 bases, with 12 bases left between them. Germline V CDR1 and CDR2: SGHRS, YFSETQ. CDR3 residues: CASMTTGKETQYF. The CDR3, as DNA: TGCGCCAGCATGACAACAGGGAAAGAGACCCAGTACTTC. Using reference TRBV5-1 and TRBJ2-5 for the parts outside the CDR3, the full variable domain is KAGVTQTPRYLIKTRGQQVTLSCSPISGHRSVSWYQQTPGQGLQFLFEYFSETQRNKGNFPGRFSGRQFSNSRSEMNVSTLELGDSALYLCASMTTGKETQYFGPGTRLLVL.

On this clonotype itself: One end of the junction does not line up with germline, which may come from a read error. V usage is TRBV10-2 and J usage is TRBJ1-1; tentatively, D is TRBD1 (6 bases). This CDR3 comprises 14 residues. CDR1 and CDR2 from the germline V gene are WSHSY and SAAADI. CDR3 DNA: TGCGCCAGCAGTGATTGGGGAGGGGACACTGGAGCTTTCTTT. It specifies CASSDWGGDTGAFF.

This clonotype was seen just once. A much larger clone lies a single base off, so this may be a read error. The chain carries TRBV4-2 and TRBJ2-1; D perhaps matches TRBD2 (6 bases). CDR3 length: 16 amino acids. Germline-derived CDR1 and CDR2 are LGHNA and YNFKEQ. The CDR3 loop is CASSQRLAESYNEQSF. The CDR3 DNA reads TGTGCCAGCAGCCAACGTTTAGCGGAGTCATACAATGAGCAGTCCTTC.

This clonotype was counted between two and nine times. Given a much more abundant clone one base away, this may be a read error. This CDR3 is missing its conserved last phenylalanine or tryptophan, likely due to a read error. The chain uses TRBV29-1 and TRBJ1-1; TRBD1 matches at 8 bases. Trimming removed 5 bases from V and 5 bases from J; junction bases left unmatched: 7. In germline, CDR1 is SQVTM, CDR2 ANQGSEA. The CDR3 extends over 13 amino acids. The CDR3 DNA reads TGCAGCGTTACCAGGGGGCGCGAAACTGAAGCTTTCTCT. Translation: CSVTRGRETEAFS.

Concerning this clonotype itself: One base away lies a much larger clone, so this may be a sequencing read error. Since no conserved phenylalanine or tryptophan closes the CDR3, a read error is the likely cause. The chain has TRBV28 and TRBJ2-1, with D perhaps TRBD2 (6 bases). V gave up 6 bases and J gave up 6 bases, with 12 bases separating them. CDR3 length: 13 amino acids. The germline V gene encodes CDR1 MDHEN and CDR2 SYDVKM. The CDR3 region is CASSLTRRNEQFS. The DNA of the CDR3 is TGTGCCAGCAGCCTGACTAGACGCAATGAGCAGTTCTCC.

On this clonotype: At one of its ends the junction is not consistent with the germline gene, which may arise from a read error. The chain links TRBV5-1 to TRBJ2-5; the D gene could be TRBD1 or TRBD2 (5 bases each). The germline V gene encodes CDR1 SGHRS and CDR2 YFSETQ. The CDR3 has 15 amino acids. CDR3 sequence reads: CAISLAGTAQETQYF. Here the CDR3 DNA reads TGCGCCATCAGCTTGGCCGGGACCGCCCAAGAGACCCAGTACTTC.

This clonotype is termed medium-sized. This sequence joins TRBV11-1 and TRBJ2-5; D is undetermined. The V gene lost 6 bases and the J gene lost 5 bases, with 13 bases spanning the gap. The CDR3 runs 13 residues. Per the germline V gene, CDR1 is SGHAT and CDR2 is FQDESV (reference sequence). The CDR3 DNA sequence: TGTGCCAGCAGTCGGGCCCCGGCGGAGACCCAGTACTTC. It is translated as CASSRAPAETQYF. Based on the CDR3 plus reference TRBV11-1 and TRBJ2-5, the full variable domain is EAEVAQSPRYKITEKSQAVAFWCDPISGHATLYWYRQILGQGPELLVQFQDESVVDDSQLPKDRFSAERLKGVDSTLKIQPAELGDSAMYLCASSRAPAETQYFGPGTRLLVL.

About this clonotype itself: The junction and the germline gene differ at one end; a read error may be behind it. The chain couples TRBV10-3 to TRBJ2-2, with a weak D call TRBD2 (5 bases). Germline CDR1 is ENHRY and CDR2 is SYGVKD. The CDR3 has 14 amino acids. Here the CDR3 reads CATRLLANSGKLFF. CDR3 DNA: TGTGCCACACGCCTTTTAGCTAACTCCGGGAAGCTGTTTTTT.

This clonotype was counted ten times or more. This chain connects TRBV4-3 to TRBJ1-2; the D gene is possibly TRBD1 (5 bases). The CDR3 has 15 amino acids. The V end was cut by 5 bases, the J end by 0 bases, with 13 bases between. Germline CDR1 and CDR2: LGHNA and YSLEER. The CDR3 here is CASSSGQGTNYGYTF. The DNA of the CDR3 is TGCGCCAGCAGCTCGGGCCAGGGTACTAACTATGGCTACACCTTC.

This clonotype was found a few times. The chain employs TRBV12-3 or TRBV12-4 and TRBJ2-5; 14 bases are shared with TRBD2. The CDR3 contains 17 residues. V trimming: 5 bases; J trimming: 4 bases; junction bases outside the gene matches: 9. DNA for the CDR3: TGTGCCAGCAGTCCGCTCGGACTAGCGGGGGGTGGAGAGACCCAGTACTTC. Its translation is CASSPLGLAGGGETQYF.

Of note for this clonotype: This clone may be a read error of a much larger clone one base away. The CDR3 loop is CASSLDEGAYEQYF. Written as DNA, the CDR3 is TGTGCCAGCAGCCTAGACGAGGGGGCCTACGAGCAGTACTTC. The chain joins TRBV4-2 to TRBJ2-7, with a weak D call TRBD1 (6 bases). Looked up from germline, CDR1 is LGHNA and CDR2 is YNFKEQ. This CDR3 is 14 amino acids long. V was pared by 4 bases and J by 2 bases, with 12 bases between.

This clonotype was seen more than once but under ten times. The chain employs TRBV11-2 and TRBJ2-1; 7 nucleotides align to TRBD2. V was clipped by 4 bases and J by 2 bases; unmatched bases: 8. The CDR3 covers 16 residues. The germline V gene has CDR1 SGHAT and CDR2 FQNNGV. The CDR3 DNA sequence: TGTGCCAGCAGCTCCTATAACAGCGGGGCCTACAATGAGCAGTTCTTC. This translates into CASSSYNSGAYNEQFF.

Points on this clonotype: The CDR3 does not end in the conserved phenylalanine or tryptophan, so this is likely a read error. Here the CDR3 DNA reads TGCAGCGTTAGTGTTCTGGGGCGGGGGGGCGAGCAGTACATC. Encoded protein: CSVSVLGRGGEQYI. The rearrangement joins TRBV29-1 to TRBJ2-7, with 9 bases that match TRBD2. Germline V gene lookup returns CDR1 SQVTM and CDR2 ANQGSEA. J gave up 6 bases and V 5 bases, and 11 bases lay outside the gene matches. CDR3 length equals 14 residues.